This T cell receptor (beta chain) was observed in a study of CD8+ T cells in alopecia areata. Worth noting for this clone: Its antigen is not identified.

As to treatment: oral pan-JAK inhibitor, 5-10 mg twice daily. Specimens obtained from alopecia areata patients comprised lesional scalp punch biopsies and peripheral blood. Regarding the study as a whole: Tofacitinib significantly brought down scalp clonality and expanded CD8+ clones among top 100.

The sequencing template was cDNA reverse transcribed from extracted RNA. Data came from immunoSEQ multiplex PCR; TCRdb stores just in-frame clones and leaves some out. The table lists approximately 210,000 clones, about 64% of them singletons. Between the trimmed V and J ends, which lost 7 bases and 11 bases, there was a span of 20 bases. Germline V gene data show CDR1 as MNHEY and CDR2 as SVGAGI. The CDR3 spans 14 residues. The chain is built from TRBV6-5 and TRBJ1-4, with a tentative D call TRBD1 (6 bases). This TCR was sampled from a human donor with alopecia areata. Sequences were derived from CD4+ T cells sorted from blood, sampled at week 4, from a patient treated with tofacitinib. The chain's CDR3 is CASTSGGAFGKLFF. The CDR3 nucleotides are TGTGCCAGCACCTCGGGGGGCGCATTCGGGAAACTGTTTTTT.